The rows below give T cell receptor beta chains drawn from one sample of a study of OX40 agonist ivuxolimab in advanced cancers. TCRdb's copy holds only in-frame clones and misses some; the assay was immunoSEQ multiplex PCR. The sample contains 58,000 or so clones, about 85% of which appear only once. Here the sequenced sample was CD4+ or CD8+ T cells sorted from blood, taken in a trial of the OX40 agonist ivuxolimab. These receptors were collected from an adult with an advanced solid tumor such as melanoma, head and neck, liver or kidney cancer. The conserved cysteine and the conserved F or W are not part of the CDR3 here. The D gene is left open where the match is weak.

V gene: TRBV18; D gene: -; CDR3 length: 12; J gene: TRBJ1-5; CDR3 protein: ASSGETDAQPQH
V gene: TRBV6-6; D gene: -; CDR3 length: 10; J gene: TRBJ2-7; CDR3 protein: ASGLTRYEQY
V gene: TRBV6-4; D gene: -; CDR3 length: 11; J gene: TRBJ2-3; CDR3 protein: ASSEGGTDTQY
V gene: TRBV7-3; D gene: TRBD2; CDR3 length: 11; J gene: TRBJ2-7; CDR3 protein: ASSLGREGRQY
V gene: TRBV7-3; D gene: -; CDR3 length: 11; J gene: TRBJ2-5; CDR3 protein: ASSRDAQETQY
V gene: TRBV18; D gene: -; CDR3 length: 13; J gene: TRBJ2-1; CDR3 protein: ASSPPLQAYNEQF
V gene: TRBV28; D gene: -; CDR3 length: 11; J gene: TRBJ1-2; CDR3 protein: ASSLVELYGYT
V gene: TRBV7-8; D gene: -; CDR3 length: 11; J gene: TRBJ2-7; CDR3 protein: ASSPDSSYEQY
V gene: TRBV15; D gene: -; CDR3 length: 12; J gene: TRBJ2-5; CDR3 protein: ATSREGLQETQY
V gene: TRBV6-1; D gene: TRBD1; CDR3 length: 13; J gene: TRBJ1-2; CDR3 protein: ASSEAGTGSYGYT
V gene: TRBV9; D gene: -; CDR3 length: 13; J gene: TRBJ1-6; CDR3 protein: ASSVARVGNSPLH
V gene: TRBV30; D gene: TRBD2; CDR3 length: 14; J gene: TRBJ2-7; CDR3 protein: AWSGTLAGGPYEQY
V gene: TRBV7-2; D gene: TRBD1; CDR3 length: 15; J gene: TRBJ1-1; CDR3 protein: ASSLGGPGQWNTEAF
V gene: TRBV28; D gene: TRBD1; CDR3 length: 12; J gene: TRBJ2-7; CDR3 protein: ASSPGDRGYEQY
V gene: TRBV2; D gene: TRBD1; CDR3 length: 13; J gene: TRBJ2-5; CDR3 protein: ASSTGTGGPETQY
V gene: TRBV18; D gene: TRBD2; CDR3 length: 14; J gene: TRBJ2-3; CDR3 protein: ASSSTSGGRADTQY
V gene: TRBV18; D gene: TRBD1; CDR3 length: 17; J gene: TRBJ2-4; CDR3 protein: ASSPRGGTQGETKNIQY
V gene: TRBV27; D gene: -; CDR3 length: 11; J gene: TRBJ2-7; CDR3 protein: ASSWIGSYEQY
V gene: TRBV5-1; D gene: -; CDR3 length: 13; J gene: TRBJ2-7; CDR3 protein: ASSLSGGLTGEQY
V gene: TRBV6-1; D gene: TRBD1; CDR3 length: 12; J gene: TRBJ1-5; CDR3 protein: ASSTTGANQPQH
V gene: TRBV9; D gene: TRBD1; CDR3 length: 14; J gene: TRBJ2-5; CDR3 protein: ASSVDRQGVIETQY
V gene: TRBV10-3; D gene: TRBD1; CDR3 length: 13; J gene: TRBJ1-2; CDR3 protein: AISVGQGDNYGYT
V gene: TRBV9; D gene: -; CDR3 length: 12; J gene: TRBJ2-2; CDR3 protein: ASSVVPNTGELF
V gene: TRBV6-5; D gene: -; CDR3 length: 13; J gene: TRBJ1-3; CDR3 protein: ASSYSQLSGNTIY
V gene: TRBV25-1; D gene: TRBD2; CDR3 length: 16; J gene: TRBJ2-3; CDR3 protein: ASSVPSTSGGSTDTQY
V gene: TRBV2; D gene: TRBD2; CDR3 length: 11; J gene: TRBJ2-5; CDR3 protein: ASRPSGKETQY
V gene: TRBV7-9; D gene: TRBD1; CDR3 length: 12; J gene: TRBJ1-4; CDR3 protein: ASSRTGGGEKLF
V gene: TRBV29-1; D gene: -; CDR3 length: 13; J gene: TRBJ2-3; CDR3 protein: SVEEPPTSTDTQY
V gene: TRBV2; D gene: -; CDR3 length: 15; J gene: TRBJ2-1; CDR3 protein: ASGGPRQGGSWNEQF
V gene: TRBV19; D gene: -; CDR3 length: 9; J gene: TRBJ1-1; CDR3 protein: ASSIFAEAF
V gene: TRBV25-1; D gene: -; CDR3 length: 13; J gene: TRBJ1-5; CDR3 protein: ASSEAGTQNQPQH
V gene: TRBV11-3; D gene: TRBD2; CDR3 length: 14; J gene: TRBJ2-3; CDR3 protein: ASSLEGGGARDTQY
V gene: TRBV11-2; D gene: -; CDR3 length: 11; J gene: TRBJ1-1; CDR3 protein: ASSPFANTEAF
V gene: TRBV7-3; D gene: -; CDR3 length: 13; J gene: TRBJ2-5; CDR3 protein: ASSLNGRYGETQY
V gene: TRBV6-1; D gene: -; CDR3 length: 11; J gene: TRBJ1-1; CDR3 protein: ASTPGLNTEAF
V gene: TRBV27; D gene: -; CDR3 length: 16; J gene: TRBJ2-7; CDR3 protein: ASNRQGSLAGASYEQY
V gene: TRBV7-8; D gene: TRBD2; CDR3 length: 14; J gene: TRBJ2-1; CDR3 protein: ASRDPRAGGRNEQF
V gene: TRBV4-1; D gene: -; CDR3 length: 16; J gene: TRBJ1-3; CDR3 protein: ASSQDTRDSYSGNTIY
V gene: TRBV7-9; D gene: TRBD2; CDR3 length: 14; J gene: TRBJ2-3; CDR3 protein: ASSLDITGGADTQY
V gene: TRBV7-2; D gene: TRBD2; CDR3 length: 13; J gene: TRBJ2-1; CDR3 protein: ASSLGGRRANEQF